This passage covers 8 T cell receptor beta chains from one sample sequenced in a study of blood T cell repertoires in COVID-19. Method: immunoSEQ multiplex PCR; TCRdb's copy keeps in-frame clones and lacks some. This sample carries 45,000 to 65,000 clones, 81% of them seen once, and the ten largest clones take roughly 4.8%. The sequencing input was peripheral blood. Receptors were obtained from a woman aged 60-75 years with acute or convalescent COVID-19.

V is TRBV16 and J is TRBJ1-5; TRBD1 agrees at 12 bases. This CDR3 region has 15 residues. Germline V gives CDR1 KGHSY, CDR2 FQNENV. The junction had 4 bases not matched to a gene; V was cut back by 6 bases and J by 4 bases. The CDR3 sequence is CASRLGQGANQPQHF. The DNA for the CDR3 is TGTGCCAGCAGGCTGGGACAGGGGGCGAATCAGCCCCAGCATTTT.

V and J are TRBV6-1 and TRBJ2-5; tentatively, D is TRBD2 (5 bases). V lost 4 bases and J lost 0, with 15 bases in between. Germline lookup yields CDR1 MNHNS and CDR2 SASEGT. The CDR3 totals 16 residues. CDR3 DNA sequence: TGTGCCAGCAGTGCCATCTCGGGCGGGTACCAAGAGACCCAGTACTTC. This encodes CASSAISGGYQETQYF.

V and J are TRBV27 and TRBJ2-2; 7 nucleotides line up with TRBD2. Germline V gives CDR1 MNHEY, CDR2 SMNVEV (reference sequence). Trimming removed 6 bases from V and 7 bases from J; junction bases left unmatched: 8. This CDR3 region has 14 residues. This CDR3 reads CASSPRRGNGELFF. The CDR3 bases are TGTGCCAGCAGCCCTAGGCGGGGGAACGGGGAGCTGTTTTTT.

This clone was detected only a few times. This chain links TRBV28 with TRBJ2-7; 10 bases match TRBD2. The CDR3 runs to 15 residues. CDR1 MDHEN and CDR2 SYDVKM come from the germline V gene. V gave up 6 bases and J gave up 1 base; unmatched junction bases: 6. CDR3: CASSRASGGSYEQYF. For the CDR3, the DNA is TGTGCCAGCAGCCGAGCTAGCGGGGGTTCCTACGAGCAGTACTTC.

Worth noting for this clone: At one of its ends the junction is not consistent with the germline gene, which may arise from a read error. The chain links TRBV7-7 to TRBJ2-3; D might be TRBD2 (6 bases). The length of the CDR3 is 14 residues. From germline, CDR1 is SSHAT and CDR2 FNYEAQ (reference sequence). As DNA, the CDR3 is TGTGCTAGCAGCTTGGGGGGACCCACAGATACGCAGTATTTT. It specifies CASSLGGPTDTQYF. The full variable domain, rest sourced from reference TRBV7-7 and TRBJ2-3, is GAGVSQSPRYKVTKRGQDVTLRCDPISSHATLYWYQQALGQGPEFLTYFNYEAQPDKSGLPSDRFSAERPEGSISTLTIQRTEQRDSAMYRCASSLGGPTDTQYFGPGTRLTVL.

V is TRBV19 and J is TRBJ1-4, with D unclear. V lost 7 bases to trimming and J lost 0 bases, with 9 bases between them. Germline V lookup: CDR1 LNHDA, CDR2 SQIVND (reference sequence). This CDR3 spans 14 amino acids. The CDR3 coding sequence is TGTGCCAGTACCACCAGGTCAACTAATGAAAAACTGTTTTTT. The encoded protein is CASTTRSTNEKLFF.

This chain joins TRBV19 and TRBJ1-5, with D possibly matching TRBD1 (6 bases). CDR3 length: 14 residues. V lost 5 bases, J lost 2 bases, and 10 bases lay in between. From germline, CDR1 is LNHDA and CDR2 SQIVND (reference sequence). The CDR3 DNA sequence: TGTGCCAGTAGTCGGGGGGGCGGCAATCAGCCCCAGCATTTT. Protein product: CASSRGGGNQPQHF. The variable domain in full, with the rest retrieved from reference TRBV19 and TRBJ1-5, is DGGITQSPKYLFRKEGQNVTLSCEQNLNHDAMYWYRQDPGQGLRLIYYSQIVNDFQKGDIAEGYSVSREKKESFPLTVTSAQKNPTAFYLCASSRGGGNQPQHFGDGTRLSIL.

The V gene is TRBV11-3, the J gene TRBJ2-2; 9 nucleotides agree with TRBD2. Germline trimming cut 5 bases from V and 4 bases from J; bases unmatched to any gene: 5. The CDR3 is 15 residues long. CDR1 SGHNT and CDR2 YENEEA come from the germline V gene. The CDR3 region has the DNA TGTGCCAGCAGCGGCGCGGGGGGGATCACCGGGGAGCTGTTTTTT. Translation gives CASSGAGGITGELFF.